These 20 T cell receptor beta chains came from one sample sequenced in a study of radiotherapy plus CTLA-4 blockade in lung cancer. TCRdb's copy holds only in-frame clones and misses some; the assay was immunoSEQ multiplex PCR. The data hold tens of thousands of clones, with about 70% observed a single time. The sequences come from peripheral blood, collected from a patient treated with radiotherapy plus ipilimumab. These receptors were taken from a human donor with non-small cell lung cancer who had stable disease on radiotherapy plus ipilimumab.

The genes are TRBV10-2 and TRBJ1-1; D is unresolved. The CDR3 extends over 13 amino acids. Trimming stripped 11 bases from V and 7 bases from J, with 20 bases between. Germline values: CDR1 WSHSY, CDR2 SAAADI. The CDR3 protein is CADPPAGRVEAFF. CDR3 DNA sequence: TGCGCCGACCCCCCGGCAGGTCGCGTTGAAGCTTTCTTT.

The CDR3 protein is CASRTQGLNTEAFF. CDR3 in DNA: TGTGCCAGCAGGACTCAGGGCCTGAACACTGAAGCTTTCTTT. This chain uses TRBV11-2 with TRBJ1-1; a possible D gene is TRBD1 (5 bases). Trimming removed 6 bases from V and 0 bases from J, with 11 bases in between. Looked up from germline, CDR1 is SGHAT and CDR2 is FQNNGV. This CDR3 is built from 14 residues. The full variable domain, in which reference TRBV11-2 and TRBJ1-1 provide the parts outside the CDR3, is EAGVAQSPRYKIIEKRQSVAFWCNPISGHATLYWYQQILGQGPKLLIQFQNNGVVDDSQLPKDRFSAERLKGVDSTLKIQPAKLEDSAVYLCASRTQGLNTEAFFGQGTRLTVV.

This chain's CDR3 is CASSSRGPVFDQPQHF. CDR3 nucleotides: TGTGCCAGCAGTTCCCGGGGGCCGGTCTTTGATCAGCCCCAGCATTTT. V is TRBV27 and J is TRBJ1-5, with a tentative D call TRBD1 (6 bases). The CDR3 has 16 residues. V lost 4 bases and J 5 bases, leaving 18 bases between the germline ends. The germline gives CDR1 MNHEY, CDR2 SMNVEV (reference sequence).

The chain combines TRBV7-9 with TRBJ1-1, with D uncertain. Germline CDR1 is SEHNR and CDR2 is FQNEAQ (reference sequence). With 2 bases removed from V and 11 bases from J, the gap between germline ends came to 15 bases. The CDR3 totals 13 residues. CDR3 coding DNA: TGTGCCAGCAGCTTAAAGGAAGCCACTCCCGCTTTCTTT. Its protein is CASSLKEATPAFF.

The CDR3 DNA is TGTGCCAGCAGTGAAGTTTACAGCCCGGGGGAGCTGTTTTTT. Encoded protein: CASSEVYSPGELFF. The V gene is TRBV6-1, the J gene TRBJ2-2; D ambiguous. This CDR3 is built from 14 residues. The germline V gene encodes CDR1 MNHNS and CDR2 SASEGT. Trimming took 1 base from V and 8 from J, leaving 11 bases between them.

This rearrangement joins TRBV5-1 to TRBJ1-2, with 10 bases fitting TRBD1. There are 17 residues in the CDR3. Germline CDR1 and CDR2: SGHRS and YFSETQ. The V gene end was trimmed by 3 bases and the J gene end by 0 bases; junction bases not matched to a gene: 8. Here the CDR3 reads CASSSSGTGAPNYGYTF. The CDR3 DNA reads as TGCGCCAGCAGCTCCTCCGGGACAGGGGCCCCTAACTATGGCTACACCTTC.

The chain has TRBV7-9 and TRBJ2-5; weak D call: TRBD2 (5 bases). The DNA matches TRBJ2-7 better at its end, which makes the J call doubtful. Germline loops: CDR1 SEHNR, CDR2 FQNEAQ (reference sequence). The CDR3 covers 14 residues. CDR3 residues: CASSLAQYEGEQYF. The CDR3, as DNA: TGTGCCAGCAGCTTAGCCCAGTATGAGGGCGAGCAGTACTTC.

The V and J genes are TRBV30 and TRBJ2-7, with TRBD1 matching over 8 bases. This CDR3 contains 13 residues. With 7 bases clipped from V and 0 bases from J, the junction kept 5 bases outside the gene matches. Germline V gene data show CDR1 as GTSNPN and CDR2 as SVGIG (reference sequence). The CDR3, as DNA: TGTGCCTCCCGGACAGGGAGCTCCTACGAGCAGTACTTC. Its protein product is CASRTGSSYEQYF.

The rearrangement joins TRBV18 to TRBJ1-1; 8 bases line up with TRBD1. The CDR3 contains 15 residues. Germline assignment: CDR1 KGHSH and CDR2 LQKENI. Trimming removed 2 bases from V and 5 bases from J; junction bases left unmatched: 7. The CDR3, as DNA: TGTGCCAGCTCACCAGAAGCACAGGGGGGGACTGAAGCTTTCTTT. Protein sequence: CASSPEAQGGTEAFF.

In its sample, this clone ranks as medium-sized. The chain recombines TRBV28 with TRBJ2-7, with 7 bases lining up with TRBD1. This CDR3 is built from 14 residues. The junction had 7 bases not matched to a gene; V was cut back by 6 bases and J by 2 bases. Germline V gives CDR1 MDHEN, CDR2 SYDVKM. The CDR3 nucleotides are TGTGCCAGCAGGGACGGGGACAGCCCCTACGAGCAGTACTTC. It codes for CASRDGDSPYEQYF.

This rearrangement joins TRBV5-4 to TRBJ2-5; either TRBD1 or TRBD2 may supply D (5 bases each). The germline V gene encodes CDR1 SGHNT and CDR2 YYREEE (reference sequence). The germline V and J ends were trimmed by 4 bases and 5 bases, with 18 bases remaining between them. The CDR3 is 15 amino acids. The DNA of the CDR3 is TGTGCCAGCAGCCTTGGTGGGGACGGTGGGGAGACCCAGTACTTC. It codes for CASSLGGDGGETQYF.

The chain is built from TRBV27 and TRBJ2-7; 9 positions match TRBD2. Germline CDR1 and CDR2: MNHEY and SMNVEV (reference sequence). The CDR3 loop spans 15 amino acids. J lost 0 bases, V lost 5 bases, and 5 bases had no gene match. In DNA form, the CDR3 reads TGTGCCAGCAGTCTCCTGACTAGCGGCTCCTACGAGCAGTACTTC. This translates into CASSLLTSGSYEQYF.

Comments on this clone: Other nucleotide sequences in the sample specify the same CDR3. V usage is TRBV5-1 and J usage is TRBJ2-5; D remains unclear. The CDR3 contains 11 residues. Germline assignment: CDR1 SGHRS and CDR2 YFSETQ. With 0 bases removed from V and 3 bases from J, the gap between germline ends came to 0 bases. CDR3 in amino acids: CASSLEETQYF. CDR3 bases: TGCGCCAGCAGCTTGGAAGAGACCCAGTACTTC.

The V gene is TRBV28, the J gene TRBJ1-2, with 9 bases matching TRBD1. The germline gives CDR1 MDHEN, CDR2 SYDVKM. V shed 5 bases, J shed 8 bases, and the junction held 6 bases outside the gene matches. The CDR3 extends over 13 amino acids. The CDR3 region has the DNA TGTGCCAGCAGTACTGACAGGGGGGGAGGCTACACCTTC. Its translation: CASSTDRGGGYTF.

This clone has just one count. CDR3 nucleotide sequence: TGTGCCAGCACCCCAGGGACAGGTGAAGCTTTCTTT. It specifies CASTPGTGEAFF. The rearrangement links TRBV6-5 to TRBJ1-1, with 8 bases matching TRBD1. The V gene end was trimmed by 7 bases and the J gene end by 7 bases; junction bases not matched to a gene: 5. The germline gives CDR1 MNHEY, CDR2 SVGAGI. The CDR3 has 12 residues.

This clone was seen a few times. This rearrangement joins TRBV5-4 to TRBJ1-6; no reliable D call. The CDR3 contains 18 residues. V was cut by 5 bases and J by 0 bases, with 18 bases left in between. Germline-derived CDR1 and CDR2 are SGHNT and YYREEE (reference sequence). CDR3 region: CASSPGGGKSSYNSPLHF. The CDR3 DNA reads TGTGCCAGCAGTCCGGGAGGTGGTAAGAGCTCCTATAATTCACCCCTCCACTTT.

The chain combines TRBV5-1 with TRBJ2-3; D may match TRBD1 or TRBD2 (5 bases each). This CDR3 region has 15 residues. Looked up from germline, CDR1 is SGHRS and CDR2 is YFSETQ. The germline V and J ends were trimmed by 1 base and 2 bases, with 11 bases remaining between them. CDR3 sequence: CASSLSGLYTDTQYF. As DNA, the CDR3 is TGCGCCAGCAGCTTGTCGGGGCTCTACACAGATACGCAGTATTTT.

This chain links TRBV9 with TRBJ1-1, with D perhaps TRBD1 (6 bases). Germline V lookup: CDR1 SGDLS, CDR2 YYNGEE. Deletions cut 1 base from V and 0 bases from J, with 10 bases between. The CDR3 length is 15 residues. DNA for the CDR3: TGTGCCAGCAGCGTAACAGGACAGATGAACACTGAAGCTTTCTTT. The encoded protein is CASSVTGQMNTEAFF.

V gene TRBV25-1 combines with J gene TRBJ1-2; a weak D match, TRBD1 (5 bases). Germline V CDR1 and CDR2: MGHDK, SYGVNS. CDR3 length: 16 residues. Trimming shortened V by 1 base and J by 8 bases, and 20 bases separated the two germline ends. CDR3 region: CASSESSGRWGEGYTF. CDR3 nucleotide sequence: TGTGCCAGCAGTGAATCCTCGGGACGGTGGGGAGAGGGCTACACCTTC.

CDR3 DNA: TGTGCCAGCAGCCTTTCCGGGACGGGAAACATTCAGTACTTC. Its translation: CASSLSGTGNIQYF. The chain is built from TRBV14 and TRBJ2-4; either TRBD1 or TRBD2 may fit D (5 bases each). The CDR3 has 14 amino acids. Per germline, CDR1 SGHDN and CDR2 FVKESK. Trimming pared 4 bases from V and 6 bases from J, leaving 13 bases between. The variable domain in full, completed from reference TRBV14 and TRBJ2-4, reads EAGVTQFPSHSVIEKGQTVTLRCDPISGHDNLYWYRRVMGKEIKFLLHFVKESKQDESGMPNNRFLAERTGGTYSTLKVQPAELEDSGVYFCASSLSGTGNIQYFGAGTRLSVL.